This T cell receptor (beta chain) was recovered during a study of cytomegalovirus exposure and HLA in healthy donors. Amplification used 60 Vbeta primers and 13 Jbeta primers. Method: immunoSEQ multiplex PCR; TCRdb's copy keeps in-frame clones and lacks some. The sample contains over 200,000 clones, 82% of which appear only once. Germline V gene sequence: CDR1 SGHNT, CDR2 YYREEE (reference sequence). The trim removed 3 bases at V and 9 bases at J, leaving 3 bases unmatched. The CDR3 runs to 13 residues. This clone occurred a few times. This clonotype was obtained from a middle-aged woman in good health and CMV-seronegative. This chain connects TRBV5-4 to TRBJ2-1; 10 bases are a match to TRBD1. The sample was PBMCs. The CDR3 loop is CASSWGQGSEQFF. In nucleotides, the CDR3 is TGTGCCAGCAGCTGGGGACAGGGGAGTGAGCAGTTCTTC.